This TCR beta chain originates from a study of T cells in Graves' hyperthyroidism and ophthalmopathy. TCR beta CDR3 region amplification was performed from RNA transcripts. The HTBI set primed first-round TCR CDR3 RT-PCR. From the multiplex PCR reads, TCRdb called clonotypes with MiXCR, one entry per CDR3 protein. The sample contains approximately 640,000 distinct CDR3 sequences, 45% of which appear only once. Germline V CDR1 and CDR2: ENHRY, SYGVKD. CDR3 length equals 15 residues. V gave up 6 bases and J gave up 8 bases, with 19 bases separating them. Sequencing was performed on peripheral blood or thyroid tissue (not recorded which). This TCR was sampled from an adult man with Graves' disease, either hyperthyroidism or ophthalmopathy (not recorded which). The chain uses TRBV10-3 and TRBJ1-4, with D maybe TRBD1 (5 bases). CDR3 residues: CAIRRERSAGEKLFF. In DNA, the CDR3 is TGTGCCATCAGGCGGGAGCGGAGTGCAGGGGAAAAACTGTTTTTT.